Given below is one T cell receptor (beta chain) in context. Its target is not known. The entry originates in a study of vaccination effects on CD4 cells after COVID-19. The study's findings and limits: Cross-reactivity with common cold coronaviruses was shown by only 1 of 255 vaccine-induced clones in healthy vaccinees. The study had few convalescent patients and no early post-infection timepoints.

This table comes from immunoSEQ multiplex PCR, and its TCRdb copy is limited to in-frame clones, with some not included. The sample lists roughly 45,000 clones, around 80% occurring once. The CDR3 extends over 15 amino acids. The germline V gene encodes CDR1 MNHEY and CDR2 SVGAGI. The V gene end was trimmed by 6 bases and the J gene end by 5 bases; junction bases not matched to a gene: 6. Ahead of sequencing, the ViraFEST assay grew antigen-specific CD4+ T cells using viral peptide pools. It was after approximately 11 days of culture that CD4+ T cells were isolated. Nucleocapsid antibodies were negative in the vaccine recipients, who had never had SARS-CoV-2 infection. Supplemented with about 10 IU/ml IL-2 and about 10 ug/ml peptides, fewer than 2.5 million PBMC per well were kept in culture. The authors replaced half the medium with IL-2 medium on days 3 and 7.

This chain links TRBV6-5 with TRBJ2-7; 14 nucleotides match TRBD2. Specimen: CD4+ T cells from PBMCs cultured with SARS-CoV-2 spike peptides, collected before COVID-19 vaccination. This TCR came from a human donor who received a COVID-19 vaccine. The CDR3 sequence is CASSPGLAGENEQYV. As DNA, the CDR3 is TGTGCCAGCAGCCCGGGACTAGCGGGAGAAAACGAGCAGTACGTC.